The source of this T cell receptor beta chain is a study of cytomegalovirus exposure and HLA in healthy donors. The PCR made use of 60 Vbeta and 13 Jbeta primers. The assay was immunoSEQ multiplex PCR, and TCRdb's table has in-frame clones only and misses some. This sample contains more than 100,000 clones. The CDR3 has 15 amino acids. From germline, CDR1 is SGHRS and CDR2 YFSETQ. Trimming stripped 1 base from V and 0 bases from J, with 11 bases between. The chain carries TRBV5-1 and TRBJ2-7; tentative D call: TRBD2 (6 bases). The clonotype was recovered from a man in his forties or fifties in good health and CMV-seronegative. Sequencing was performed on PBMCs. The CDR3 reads CASSLWWGDSYEQYF. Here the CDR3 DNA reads TGCGCCAGCAGCTTGTGGTGGGGGGACTCCTACGAGCAGTACTTC.